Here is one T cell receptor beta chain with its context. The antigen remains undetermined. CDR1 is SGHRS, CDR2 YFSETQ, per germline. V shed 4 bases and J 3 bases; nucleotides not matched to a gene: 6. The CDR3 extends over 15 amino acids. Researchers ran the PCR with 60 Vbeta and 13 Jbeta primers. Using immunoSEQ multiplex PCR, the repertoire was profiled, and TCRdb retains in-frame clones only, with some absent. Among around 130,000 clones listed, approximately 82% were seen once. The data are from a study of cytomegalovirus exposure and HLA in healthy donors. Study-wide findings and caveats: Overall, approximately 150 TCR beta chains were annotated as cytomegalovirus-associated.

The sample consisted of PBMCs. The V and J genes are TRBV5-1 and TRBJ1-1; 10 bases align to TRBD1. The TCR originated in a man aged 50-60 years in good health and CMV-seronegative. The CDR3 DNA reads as TGCGCCAGCAGCAGGGACAGGGGTTCGCACACTGAAGCTTTCTTT. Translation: CASSRDRGSHTEAFF.